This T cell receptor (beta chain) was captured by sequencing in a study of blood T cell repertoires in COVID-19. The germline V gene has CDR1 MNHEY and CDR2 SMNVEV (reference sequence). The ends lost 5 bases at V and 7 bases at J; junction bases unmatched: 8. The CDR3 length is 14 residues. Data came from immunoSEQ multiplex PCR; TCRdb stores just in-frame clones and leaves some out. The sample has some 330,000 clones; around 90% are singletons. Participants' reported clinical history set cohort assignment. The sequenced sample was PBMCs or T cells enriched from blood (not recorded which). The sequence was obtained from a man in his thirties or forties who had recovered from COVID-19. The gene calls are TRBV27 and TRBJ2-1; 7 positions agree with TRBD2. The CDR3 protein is CASSAWGGGNEQFF. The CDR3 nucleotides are TGTGCCAGCAGTGCTTGGGGGGGAGGGAATGAGCAGTTCTTC.